Following are 23 T cell receptor beta chains from one sample sequenced in a study of CD8 T cells in ankylosing spondylitis. The study, taken as a whole, reports: A TCR beta motif of 7 to 9 highly homologous variants seemed to mark ankylosing spondylitis blood.

Their target antigens are unknown. In TCRdb, the 5' RACE reads were re-called with MiXCR into one record per CDR3 protein. The table shows 200,000 to 250,000 distinct CDR3 sequences, with about 18% occurring only once. Specimen: blood, either unsorted or a sorted T cell fraction (not recorded which). All receptors derive from a male donor with ankylosing spondylitis.

This clonotype has a handful of counts. This chain links TRBV6-1 with TRBJ2-3; TRBD1 is a possible D gene (5 bases). The V gene lost 2 bases and the J gene lost 3 bases, with 12 bases spanning the gap. The CDR3 consists of 15 residues. Germline assignment: CDR1 MNHNS and CDR2 SASEGT. CDR3 amino acids: CASSESVGPTDTQYF. DNA for the CDR3: TGTGCCAGCAGTGAATCTGTGGGGCCTACAGATACGCAGTATTTT.

The chain is built from TRBV12-3 or TRBV12-4 and TRBJ1-2, with D hard to call. The germline V and J ends were trimmed by 7 bases and 4 bases, with 16 bases remaining between them. This CDR3 contains 14 residues. The CDR3 here is CASITGPAFYGYTF. Written as DNA, the CDR3 is TGTGCCAGCATCACCGGACCCGCCTTCTATGGCTACACCTTC.

The chain has TRBV11-2 and TRBJ2-3; either TRBD1 or TRBD2 may fit D (5 bases each). Germline CDR1 and CDR2: SGHAT and FQNNGV. Trimming shortened V by 4 bases and J by 3 bases, and 17 bases separated the two germline ends. The CDR3 extends over 16 amino acids. CDR3 protein: CASSSGIGTATDTQYF. Here the CDR3 DNA reads TGTGCCAGCAGCTCTGGCATCGGGACCGCAACAGATACGCAGTATTTT.

This clonotype appeared a few times. The chain employs TRBV6-1 and TRBJ1-6; a weak D match, TRBD1 (5 bases). Germline V gives CDR1 MNHNS, CDR2 SASEGT. This CDR3 has 17 residues. V was pared by 5 bases and J by 4 bases, with 18 bases between. The CDR3 bases are TGTGCCAGCAGTCCTTATCTCCGGGGGGAATATAATTCACCCCTCCACTTT. Translating gives CASSPYLRGEYNSPLHF.

The rearrangement links TRBV19 to TRBJ2-5; 7 positions agree with TRBD2. This CDR3 is built from 16 residues. Germline loops: CDR1 LNHDA, CDR2 SQIVND (reference sequence). With V trimmed by 5 bases and J by 1 base, 10 bases remained unmatched. CDR3 DNA: TGTGCCAGTAGTCCCCATGGGTCTAGCGGCCAAGAGACCCAGTACTTC. It codes for CASSPHGSSGQETQYF.

The sample holds a few counts of this clonotype. J is TRBJ2-2 and V is TRBV24-1, with a possible D match to TRBD1 (6 bases). The V gene lost 9 bases and the J gene lost 2 bases, with 9 bases spanning the gap. Germline assignment: CDR1 KGHDR and CDR2 SFDVKD. The CDR3 runs to 13 residues. CDR3 sequence reads: CATRDTNTGELFF. CDR3 nucleotide sequence: TGTGCCACCCGGGACACAAACACCGGGGAGCTGTTTTTT.

In this sample, this clonotype turned up a few times. This chain joins TRBV11-1 and TRBJ2-1; 10 positions match TRBD2. Germline V CDR1 and CDR2: SGHAT, FQDESV (reference sequence). V shed 5 bases and J 0 bases; nucleotides not matched to a gene: 13. The CDR3 sequence is 19 residues long. CDR3 sequence (DNA): TGTGCCAGCAGCCCCCGGGGGACTAGCGTGAAGAGCTCCTACAATGAGCAGTTCTTC. Residues: CASSPRGTSVKSSYNEQFF.

This clonotype occurred a few times. V usage is TRBV4-3 and J usage is TRBJ1-2, with a weak D call TRBD1 (6 bases). Germline V CDR1 and CDR2: LGHNA, YSLEER. V shed 0 bases and J shed 6 bases, with 8 bases lying between them. There are 13 residues in the CDR3. The CDR3 region has the DNA TGCGCCAGCAGCCAAGACAGGGGAAATGGCTACACCTTC. Translation gives CASSQDRGNGYTF.

The chain has TRBV9 and TRBJ2-3; D is unresolved. The length of the CDR3 is 12 residues. The germline V gene has CDR1 SGDLS and CDR2 YYNGEE. The germline V and J ends were trimmed by 4 bases and 6 bases, with 9 bases remaining between them. In nucleotides, the CDR3 is TGTGCCAGCAGCTCAGGCATTGATACGCAGTATTTT. Its translation is CASSSGIDTQYF. The full variable domain, its missing parts supplied by reference TRBV9 and TRBJ2-3, is DSGVTQTPKHLITATGQRVTLRCSPRSGDLSVYWYQQSLDQGLQFLIQYYNGEERAKGNILERFSAQQFPDLHSELNLSSLELGDSALYFCASSSGIDTQYFGPGTRLTVL.

This clonotype appeared a few times. The chain is built from TRBV5-4 and TRBJ1-5, with D uncertain. V lost 0 bases and J lost 0, with 19 bases in between. CDR1 and CDR2 (germline): SGHNT, YYREEE (reference sequence). The CDR3 loop spans 19 amino acids. This chain's CDR3 is CASSLALAGDLYSNQPQHF. The CDR3 bases are TGTGCCAGCAGCTTGGCCTTGGCAGGCGACCTCTATAGCAATCAGCCCCAGCATTTT.

There are a few counts of this clonotype. This chain joins TRBV18 and TRBJ2-2, with TRBD2 as a possible D gene (6 bases). The germline V gene encodes CDR1 KGHSH and CDR2 LQKENI. V gave up 3 bases and J gave up 4 bases, with 15 bases separating them. The CDR3 spans 16 residues. CDR3: CASSPTVARGTGELFF. As DNA, the CDR3 is TGTGCCAGCTCACCGACGGTAGCGCGGGGCACCGGGGAGCTGTTTTTT. Looking up the rest from reference TRBV18 and TRBJ2-2 gives the full variable domain: NAGVMQNPRHLVRRRGQEARLRCSPMKGHSHVYWYRQLPEEGLKFMVYLQKENIIDESGMPKERFSAEFPKEGPSILRIQQVVRGDSAAYFCASSPTVARGTGELFFGEGSRLTVL.

The V and J genes are TRBV4-1 and TRBJ2-7; D is ambiguous. Germline V lookup: CDR1 MGHRA, CDR2 YSYEKL. The CDR3 runs 13 residues. Trimming stripped 4 bases from V and 4 bases from J, with 11 bases between. The CDR3 spells CASSLLLGYEQYF. The DNA for the CDR3 is TGCGCCAGCAGCCTTCTCCTGGGTTACGAGCAGTACTTC.

V gene TRBV7-2 combines with J gene TRBJ2-3; 10 bases agree with TRBD2. The germline V gene has CDR1 SGHTA and CDR2 FQGNSA. The CDR3 length is 14 residues. V was clipped by 2 bases and J by 10 bases; unmatched bases: 6. CDR3 residues: CASSLIAGGGAQYF. CDR3 nucleotide sequence: TGTGCCAGCAGCTTAATAGCGGGGGGAGGGGCGCAGTATTTT.

The chain uses TRBV27 and TRBJ2-7; D could derive from TRBD1 or TRBD2 (5 bases each). This CDR3 is 13 amino acids long. The germline V and J ends were trimmed by 8 bases and 1 base, with 12 bases remaining between them. Germline CDR1 is MNHEY and CDR2 is SMNVEV (reference sequence). The CDR3, as DNA: TGTGCCAGCGGGAGACAGTCTTCCTACGAGCAGTACTTC. It encodes CASGRQSSYEQYF.

The rearrangement joins TRBV5-5 to TRBJ2-1; no reliable D call. The CDR3 contains 13 residues. Trimming left V 0 bases short and J 8 bases short, with 9 bases between. The germline gives CDR1 SGHKS, CDR2 YYEKEE (reference sequence). This CDR3 is CASSLEPGDEQFF. As DNA, the CDR3 is TGTGCCAGCAGCTTGGAACCGGGCGATGAGCAGTTCTTC.

The chain employs TRBV7-8 and TRBJ2-7; TRBD2 aligns across 11 bases. Germline assignment: CDR1 SGHVS and CDR2 FQNEAQ. The CDR3 spans 17 residues. The V gene end was trimmed by 4 bases and the J gene end by 0 bases; junction bases not matched to a gene: 8. The CDR3 is CASSSHKTSGVSYEQYF. In nucleotides, the CDR3 is TGTGCCAGCAGCTCCCACAAGACTAGCGGGGTCTCCTACGAGCAGTACTTC.

This clonotype has only a few counts. J is TRBJ2-1 and V is TRBV5-5; weak D call: TRBD2 (6 bases). V lost 3 bases to trimming and J lost 7 bases, with 8 bases between them. CDR1 is SGHKS, CDR2 YYEKEE, per germline (reference sequence). The CDR3 consists of 12 residues. The CDR3 DNA sequence: TGTGCCAGCAGCTGGAGCGGGAATGAGCAGTTCTTC. Translating gives CASSWSGNEQFF.

The chain employs TRBV7-8 and TRBJ2-1; 8 bases agree with TRBD2. V lost 4 bases to trimming and J lost 0 bases; unmatched junction nucleotides: 5. Germline CDR1 reads SGHVS; CDR2 reads FQNEAQ. The CDR3 loop spans 16 amino acids. The CDR3 sequence is CASSSGGASSYNEQFF. CDR3 nucleotide sequence: TGTGCCAGCAGCTCCGGGGGGGCCAGCTCCTACAATGAGCAGTTCTTC.

The rearrangement links TRBV2 to TRBJ2-1, with D perhaps matching TRBD1 or TRBD2 (6 bases each). Trimming shortened V by 11 bases and J by 9 bases, and 17 bases separated the two germline ends. CDR1 SNHLY and CDR2 FYNNEI come from the germline V gene. The CDR3 contains 12 residues. CDR3 amino acids: CAGFGGRGEQFF. CDR3 sequence (DNA): TGTGCCGGATTCGGGGGCCGAGGTGAGCAGTTCTTC.

This clonotype showed up just a few times. The rearrangement joins TRBV4-2 to TRBJ1-1; D is perhaps TRBD1 (6 bases). Germline V gene data show CDR1 as LGHNA and CDR2 as YNFKEQ. This CDR3 spans 15 amino acids. V gave up 0 bases and J gave up 10 bases, with 18 bases separating them. The CDR3 region has the DNA TGTGCCAGCAGCCAAGATGGCGGCAGGGGAACTCGAGCTTTCTTT. Its translation is CASSQDGGRGTRAFF.

Ten or more counts support this clonotype. The rearrangement uses TRBV25-1 and TRBJ2-7; D unclear. The CDR3 covers 13 residues. V was shortened by 3 bases and J by 4 bases, with 10 bases between the two germline ends. Germline V lookup: CDR1 MGHDK, CDR2 SYGVNS. The CDR3 region has the DNA TGTGCCAGCAGTGAGCAAATAGGGTACGAGCAGTACTTC. Amino acid sequence: CASSEQIGYEQYF.

This chain uses TRBV15 with TRBJ2-1; D might be TRBD2 (6 bases). V was pared by 2 bases and J by 3 bases, with 23 bases between. The CDR3 length is 19 residues. The germline V gene has CDR1 LNHNV and CDR2 YYDKDF (reference sequence). The CDR3: CATSRYGIPGLPNYNEQFF. CDR3 DNA: TGTGCCACCAGCAGATACGGCATACCGGGACTTCCAAACTACAATGAGCAGTTCTTC.

J is TRBJ2-7 and V is TRBV10-3, with D unresolved. Trimming shortened V by 8 bases and J by 7 bases, and 18 bases separated the two germline ends. The CDR3 runs to 13 residues. Per the germline V gene, CDR1 is ENHRY and CDR2 is SYGVKD. CDR3 sequence: CAICGVGPNEQYF. In DNA form, the CDR3 reads TGTGCCATCTGTGGAGTTGGACCCAATGAGCAGTACTTC.